Shown below are 32 T cell receptor beta chains from a single sample sequenced in a study of blood T cell repertoires in COVID-19. TCRdb keeps only in-frame clones here, not all; method: immunoSEQ multiplex PCR. Here the sample spans 55,000 to 80,000 clones, 70% to 90% being singletons. The specimen sequenced was peripheral blood. The origin of the receptors is a man in his fifties or sixties with acute or convalescent COVID-19.

V and J are TRBV6-1 and TRBJ1-6, with D uncertain. Trimming shortened V by 3 bases and J by 10 bases, and 19 bases separated the two germline ends. Germline V gives CDR1 MNHNS, CDR2 SASEGT. The CDR3 runs 16 residues. CDR3 region: CASSEQSLGGRSPLHF. In DNA form, the CDR3 reads TGTGCCAGCAGTGAGCAAAGTCTGGGAGGTCGCTCACCCCTCCACTTT.

This clone has at least ten counts. CDR3 in amino acids: CASSERTGGQDTQYF. In nucleotides, the CDR3 is TGTGCCAGCAGTGAACGTACAGGGGGCCAGGATACGCAGTATTTT. V usage is TRBV2 and J usage is TRBJ2-3, with 9 bases matching TRBD1. Per the germline V gene, CDR1 is SNHLY and CDR2 is FYNNEI. The CDR3 has 15 residues. With 2 bases clipped from V and 6 bases from J, the junction kept 6 bases outside the gene matches.

The V and J genes are TRBV6-2 or TRBV6-3 and TRBJ2-7; 9 bases line up with TRBD2. Germline-derived CDR1 and CDR2 are MNHEY and SVGEGT. This CDR3 region has 18 residues. V was clipped by 0 bases and J by 0 bases; unmatched bases: 9. The CDR3: CASSYSRAGGPRSYEQYF. The CDR3 region has the DNA TGTGCCAGCAGTTACTCGAGGGCGGGGGGGCCCCGCTCCTACGAGCAGTACTTC.

This chain connects TRBV29-1 to TRBJ2-3; TRBD1 matches 7 bases. Germline V gene lookup returns CDR1 SQVTM and CDR2 ANQGSEA. The ends lost 4 bases at V and 3 bases at J; junction bases unmatched: 4. The CDR3 covers 13 residues. The CDR3 protein is CSVAEGQTDTQYF. In DNA, the CDR3 is TGCAGCGTTGCCGAGGGACAGACAGATACGCAGTATTTT.

The chain is built from TRBV12-3 or TRBV12-4 and TRBJ2-1; perhaps TRBD1 as D (5 bases). Trimming cost V 1 base and J 8 bases, with 9 bases left between them. CDR3 size: 13 residues. The chain's CDR3 is CASSLVRGHEQFF. The CDR3 coding sequence is TGTGCCAGCAGTTTAGTTAGGGGCCATGAGCAGTTCTTC.

This sequence joins TRBV5-4 and TRBJ1-2; D is possibly TRBD1 (6 bases). This CDR3 contains 14 residues. Looked up from germline, CDR1 is SGHNT and CDR2 is YYREEE (reference sequence). V was clipped by 2 bases and J by 4 bases, with 12 bases between them. The DNA of the CDR3 is TGTGCCAGCAGCTTCACTGGACAGTCCTATGGCTACACCTTC. Protein: CASSFTGQSYGYTF. Filled out from reference TRBV5-4 and TRBJ1-2, the complete variable domain reads ETGVTQSPTHLIKTRGQQVTLRCSSQSGHNTVSWYQQALGQGPQFIFQYYREEENGRGNFPPRFSGLQFPNYSSELNVNALELDDSALYLCASSFTGQSYGYTFGSGTRLTVV.

V usage is TRBV1 and J usage is TRBJ2-5; TRBD1 reflects the table's D call only, with no check against the DNA. TRBV1 is designated a pseudogene. The CDR3 is 16 amino acids. The CDR3 region has the DNA TGCACCAGCAGCACTTTCCACAGGGTTTTTCAAGAGACCCAGTACTTC. This gives the protein CTSSTFHRVFQETQYF.

The chain has TRBV10-3 and TRBJ2-7, with TRBD2 matching 13 bases. This CDR3 has 13 amino acids. The V gene's germline CDR1 is ENHRY and CDR2 SYGVKD. J lost 5 bases, V lost 6 bases, and 1 base had no gene match. The CDR3 spells CAIRGTSGDEQYF. CDR3 sequence (DNA): TGTGCCATCAGAGGGACTAGCGGGGACGAGCAGTACTTC.

The chain employs TRBV5-1 and TRBJ2-3; D might be TRBD1 (6 bases). Germline values: CDR1 SGHRS, CDR2 YFSETQ. V lost 3 bases and J lost 0, with 11 bases in between. The CDR3 runs 15 residues. The CDR3 DNA reads as TGCGCCAGCAGCTCCCTCGACAGGAGCACAGATACGCAGTATTTT. This gives the protein CASSSLDRSTDTQYF.

The V and J genes are TRBV19 and TRBJ1-4, with D uncertain. The CDR3 has 16 residues. The V and J ends lost 3 bases and 0 bases respectively, with 11 bases between them. Germline CDR1 is LNHDA and CDR2 is SQIVND (reference sequence). In DNA form, the CDR3 reads TGTGCCAGTAGTATTGGAGCGAAGTCAACTAATGAAAAACTGTTTTTT. Protein sequence: CASSIGAKSTNEKLFF.

This clone was counted once. The chain carries TRBV18 and TRBJ1-5; the D is unclear. Deletions cut 3 bases from V and 0 bases from J, with 6 bases between. CDR1 KGHSH and CDR2 LQKENI come from the germline V gene. CDR3 length equals 14 residues. CDR3 DNA: TGTGCCAGCTCACCGTATAGTAGCAATCAGCCCCAGCATTTT. It encodes CASSPYSSNQPQHF.

This sequence joins TRBV5-1 and TRBJ2-2, with TRBD1 matching 7 bases. With V trimmed by 4 bases and J by 6 bases, 3 bases remained unmatched. The CDR3 contains 13 residues. Germline assignment: CDR1 SGHRS and CDR2 YFSETQ. The CDR3 protein is CASSPDRAGELFF. CDR3 bases: TGCGCCAGCAGCCCCGACAGGGCCGGGGAGCTGTTTTTT.

This chain uses TRBV3-1 (or the pseudogene TRBV3-2) with TRBJ1-2; 8 nucleotides agree with TRBD1. The V segment lost 4 bases and the J segment 3 bases; nucleotides outside the gene matches: 10. From germline, CDR1 is LGHDT and CDR2 YNNKEL (reference sequence). The CDR3 runs to 16 residues. CDR3 sequence reads: CASSRQSDRAYYGYTF. The CDR3 bases are TGTGCCAGCAGCCGGCAATCGGACAGGGCGTACTATGGCTACACCTTC.

CDR3 bases: TGTGCCAGCAGCGGTCCGGGTTCCAGCTCCTATAATTCACCCCTCCACTTT. It encodes CASSGPGSSSYNSPLHF. The genes are TRBV3-1 (or the pseudogene TRBV3-2) and TRBJ1-6, with no clear D. The V end was cut by 5 bases, the J end by 0 bases, with 14 bases between. Looked up from germline, CDR1 is LGHDT and CDR2 is YNNKEL (reference sequence). The CDR3 loop spans 17 amino acids.

The chain is built from TRBV6-6 and TRBJ1-1, with D possibly TRBD1 on 5 matching bases. Germline loops: CDR1 MNHNY, CDR2 SVGAGI (reference sequence). The V end was cut by 6 bases, the J end by 5 bases, with 16 bases between. The CDR3 covers 14 residues. The CDR3 protein is CASSQAGRETEAFF. The CDR3 bases are TGTGCCAGCAGCCAAGCGGGGCGGGAAACTGAAGCTTTCTTT.

The chain links TRBV20-1 to TRBJ2-7; D is unclear. The V gene's germline CDR1 is DFQATT and CDR2 SNEGSKA (reference sequence). CDR3 size: 10 residues. V lost 6 bases, J lost 7 bases, and 10 bases lay in between. This chain's CDR3 is CSAPPPEQYF. As DNA, the CDR3 is TGCAGTGCCCCTCCTCCGGAGCAGTACTTC.

V and J are TRBV11-2 and TRBJ1-2, with TRBD1 matching over 8 bases. CDR3 size: 14 residues. In germline, CDR1 is SGHAT, CDR2 FQNNGV. V dropped 1 base and J dropped 4; count of bases not matched to a gene: 2. The DNA of the CDR3 is TGTGCCAGCAGCTTAGGAGGACAGGGCTATGGCTACACCTTC. This encodes CASSLGGQGYGYTF.

The rearrangement joins TRBV25-1 to TRBJ1-5; tentatively, D is TRBD1 (5 bases). The CDR3 runs to 13 residues. Per the germline V gene, CDR1 is MGHDK and CDR2 is SYGVNS. V dropped 2 bases and J dropped 4 bases, with 6 bases sitting between them. The CDR3 nucleotides are TGTGCCAGCAGTGAAGGGGGGAATCAGCCCCAGCATTTT. It is translated as CASSEGGNQPQHF.

V usage is TRBV20-1 and J usage is TRBJ2-5; no reliable D call. The CDR3 spans 10 residues. Trimming stripped 3 bases from V and 9 bases from J, with 8 bases between. Germline values: CDR1 DFQATT, CDR2 SNEGSKA (reference sequence). CDR3 coding DNA: TGCAGTGCTAGTACGCTAGCCCAGTACTTC. Residues: CSASTLAQYF.

J is TRBJ2-3 and V is TRBV4-1, with D possibly TRBD1 on 7 matching bases. The germline V gene has CDR1 MGHRA and CDR2 YSYEKL. Trimming removed 0 bases from V and 6 bases from J, with 19 bases in between. There are 17 residues in the CDR3. CDR3 nucleotide sequence: TGCGCCAGCAGCCAAGATTGGACAGGCACTGGGACTGATACGCAGTATTTT. Translation gives CASSQDWTGTGTDTQYF.

V and J are TRBV9 and TRBJ1-2; TRBD1 might be the D (6 bases). With 4 bases removed from V and 1 base from J, the gap between germline ends came to 11 bases. CDR1 is SGDLS and CDR2 is YYNGEE in the germline V gene. The CDR3 is 14 residues long. CDR3 nucleotide sequence: TGTGCCAGCAGCCTCCGGACAGATAACTATGGCTACACCTTC. Encoded protein: CASSLRTDNYGYTF.

The chain recombines TRBV5-4 with TRBJ2-2, with TRBD2 matching 11 bases. J was trimmed by 6 bases and V by 5 bases; bases with no gene match: 6. CDR1 SGHNT and CDR2 YYREEE come from the germline V gene (reference sequence). The CDR3 length is 15 residues. This CDR3 reads CASSYSGGAPGELFF. In nucleotides, the CDR3 is TGTGCCAGCAGTTATAGCGGGGGGGCGCCCGGGGAGCTGTTTTTT.

This chain uses TRBV28 with TRBJ2-7; tentatively, D is TRBD1 (5 bases). Trimming cost V 5 bases and J 1 base, with 9 bases left between them. CDR1 and CDR2 (germline): MDHEN, SYDVKM. The CDR3 totals 13 residues. CDR3 bases: TGTGCCAGCAGTCTAGGACATTCCTACGAGCAGTACTTC. Translated, it gives CASSLGHSYEQYF. Full variable domain (rest looked up from reference TRBV28 and TRBJ2-7): DVKVTQSSRYLVKRTGEKVFLECVQDMDHENMFWYRQDPGLGLRLIYFSYDVKMKEKGDIPEGYSVSREKKERFSLILESASTNQTSMYLCASSLGHSYEQYFGPGTRLTVT.

The chain is built from TRBV5-1 and TRBJ2-1; D may be TRBD1 (7 bases). This CDR3 is built from 16 residues. The germline V gene has CDR1 SGHRS and CDR2 YFSETQ. Trimming left V 2 bases short and J 2 bases short, with 14 bases between. For the CDR3, the DNA is TGCGCCAGCAGCTTAGGAGGGACAGTTACCTACAATGAGCAGTTCTTC. Its translation: CASSLGGTVTYNEQFF.

The genes are TRBV6-5 and TRBJ1-3; no clear D. This CDR3 has 13 residues. Trimming cost V 4 bases and J 0 bases, with 4 bases left between them. Germline V gene sequence: CDR1 MNHEY, CDR2 SVGAGI. The CDR3 region is CASSFNSGNTIYF. CDR3 nucleotide sequence: TGTGCCAGCAGTTTTAACTCTGGAAACACCATATATTTT.

The V gene is TRBV25-1, the J gene TRBJ1-1; D perhaps matches TRBD1 (5 bases). This CDR3 is built from 12 residues. V shed 7 bases and J shed 9 bases, with 15 bases lying between them. Per germline, CDR1 MGHDK and CDR2 SYGVNS. The CDR3 here is CASTTGILKAFF. CDR3 sequence (DNA): TGTGCCAGCACTACAGGAATTCTGAAAGCTTTCTTT.

The chain is built from TRBV18 and TRBJ1-4, with D maybe TRBD1 (6 bases). This CDR3 contains 17 residues. Per germline, CDR1 KGHSH and CDR2 LQKENI. The ends were cut back, 4 bases at V and 0 bases at J, with 15 bases in the middle. The CDR3, as DNA: TGTGCCAGCTCACTACTACAGGGATCCGCAACTAATGAAAAACTGTTTTTT. The encoded protein is CASSLLQGSATNEKLFF.

V usage is TRBV5-4 and J usage is TRBJ1-2, with 7 bases fitting TRBD1. This CDR3 has 16 residues. The V gene's germline CDR1 is SGHNT and CDR2 YYREEE (reference sequence). With V trimmed by 0 bases and J by 1 base, 6 bases remained unmatched. In DNA, the CDR3 is TGTGCCAGCAGCTTGGATCGGGGACAGAGTAACTATGGCTACACCTTC. Amino acid sequence: CASSLDRGQSNYGYTF.

V usage is TRBV11-2 and J usage is TRBJ1-4, with D perhaps TRBD1 (5 bases). CDR1 and CDR2 from the germline V gene are SGHAT and FQNNGV. CDR3 length: 15 residues. V was pared by 3 bases and J by 6 bases, with 14 bases between. CDR3: CASSFSGGKDEKLFF. The CDR3 DNA sequence: TGTGCCAGCAGCTTCAGTGGGGGGAAGGATGAAAAACTGTTTTTT.

This sequence joins TRBV6-5 and TRBJ2-7; 8 bases match TRBD1. CDR1 MNHEY and CDR2 SVGAGI come from the germline V gene. The CDR3 extends over 15 amino acids. Unmatched junction bases numbered 12, after V lost 6 bases and J lost 5 bases. The CDR3 DNA is TGTGCCAGCAGCCCCGACGGACAGGGATCTAACGAGCAGTACTTC. This gives the protein CASSPDGQGSNEQYF.

This chain uses TRBV3-1 (or the pseudogene TRBV3-2) with TRBJ2-3; possible D gene TRBD2, 6 bases. The ends were cut back, 4 bases at V and 0 bases at J, with 11 bases in the middle. The germline V gene encodes CDR1 LGHDT and CDR2 YNNKEL (reference sequence). The CDR3 consists of 15 residues. In nucleotides, the CDR3 is TGTGCCAGCAGCCTAATTCGGGGGAGCACAGATACGCAGTATTTT. This sequence encodes CASSLIRGSTDTQYF.

A note on this clone: At the DNA level, this CDR3 is encoded by other sequences in the same sample as well. V usage is TRBV19 and J usage is TRBJ2-1; the D gene is possibly TRBD2 (7 bases). Germline V CDR1 and CDR2: LNHDA, SQIVND (reference sequence). Trimming removed 1 base at V and 2 bases at J, with 9 bases between. CDR3 length: 15 amino acids. The CDR3 nucleotides are TGTGCCAGTAGTATAGCGGGGGGCCCCTACAATGAGCAGTTCTTC. It translates to CASSIAGGPYNEQFF.